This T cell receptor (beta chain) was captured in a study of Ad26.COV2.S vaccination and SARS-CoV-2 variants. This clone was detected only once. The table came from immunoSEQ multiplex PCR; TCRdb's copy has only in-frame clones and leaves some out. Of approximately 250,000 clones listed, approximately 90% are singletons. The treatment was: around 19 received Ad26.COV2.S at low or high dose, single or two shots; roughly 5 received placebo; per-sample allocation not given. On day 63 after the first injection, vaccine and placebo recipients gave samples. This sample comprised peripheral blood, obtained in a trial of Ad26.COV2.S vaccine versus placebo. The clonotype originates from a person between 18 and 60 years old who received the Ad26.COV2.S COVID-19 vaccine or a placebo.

The CDR3 protein is CASSPYRGNNEQFF. CDR3 nucleotide sequence: TGTGCCAGCAGTCCCTACAGGGGCAACAATGAGCAGTTCTTC. The chain couples TRBV27 to TRBJ2-1, with 7 bases identical to TRBD1. The CDR3 loop spans 14 amino acids. Losses at the gene ends were 5 bases for V and 5 bases for J; bases not matched to a gene: 6. Germline CDR1 and CDR2: MNHEY and SMNVEV (reference sequence).